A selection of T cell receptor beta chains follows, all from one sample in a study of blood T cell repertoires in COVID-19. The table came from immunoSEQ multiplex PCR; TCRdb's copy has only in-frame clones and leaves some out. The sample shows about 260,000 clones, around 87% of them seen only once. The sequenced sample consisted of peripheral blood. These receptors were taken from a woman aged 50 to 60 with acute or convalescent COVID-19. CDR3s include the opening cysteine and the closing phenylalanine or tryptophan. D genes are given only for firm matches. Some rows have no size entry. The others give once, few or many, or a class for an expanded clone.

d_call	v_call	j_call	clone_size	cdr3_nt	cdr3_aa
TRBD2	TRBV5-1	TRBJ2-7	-	TGCGCCAGCAGCTCTAAGCGGGATGTCTACGAGCAGTACTTC	CASSSKRDVYEQYF
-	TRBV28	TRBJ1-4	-	TGTGCCAGCAGTTTACGTCCCCCAACTAATGAAAAACTGTTTTTT	CASSLRPPTNEKLFF
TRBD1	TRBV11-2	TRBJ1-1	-	TGTGCCAGCAGCCCCGGACAGGGGAGAGGGAACACTGAAGCTTTCTTT	CASSPGQGRGNTEAFF
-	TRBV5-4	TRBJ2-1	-	TGTGCCAGCAGCCTAGGGCAGGGAAGGAATGAGCAGTTCTTC	CASSLGQGRNEQFF
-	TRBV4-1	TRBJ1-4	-	TGCGCCAGCAGCAATACAGGGATACCAACTAATGAAAAACTGTTTTTT	CASSNTGIPTNEKLFF
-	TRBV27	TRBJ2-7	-	TGTGCCAGCAGTGACCGCGGATTCCTTTCCTACGAGCAGTACTTC	CASSDRGFLSYEQYF
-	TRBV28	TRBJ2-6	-	TGTGCCAGCAGCTCCCAGGGCAGCTATGGGGCCAACGTCCTGACTTTC	CASSSQGSYGANVLTF
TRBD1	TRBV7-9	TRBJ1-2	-	TGTGCCAGCAGCCCCTGGGACAGGGGAGGTGGCTACACCTTC	CASSPWDRGGGYTF
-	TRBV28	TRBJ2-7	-	TGTGCCACTACATCGGGTCCTTCCTACGAGCAGTACTTC	CATTSGPSYEQYF
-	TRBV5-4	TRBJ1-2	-	TGTGCCAGCAGCTCGGGGGGGCTGACAGGCGGGAACTATGGCTACACCTTC	CASSSGGLTGGNYGYTF
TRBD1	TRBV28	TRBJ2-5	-	TGTGCCAGCAGGGCGCAGGGGGCGGAAGAGACCCAGTACTTC	CASRAQGAEETQYF
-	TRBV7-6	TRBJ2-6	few	TGTGCCAGCAGCATACCCCAGGGGCCTCTGACTTTC	CASSIPQGPLTF
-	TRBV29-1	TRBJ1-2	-	TGCAGCTTTATGATGATTGGGGGGTCTGGCGGCTACACCTTC	CSFMMIGGSGGYTF
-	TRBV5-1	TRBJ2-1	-	TGCGCCAGCAGCTTGGGCGGGATAAGGTACAATGAGCAGTTCTTC	CASSLGGIRYNEQFF
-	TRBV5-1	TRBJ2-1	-	TGCGCCAGCAGCTTGAGATCCGCGAACTCCTACAATGAGCAGTTCTTC	CASSLRSANSYNEQFF
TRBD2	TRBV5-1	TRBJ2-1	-	TGCGCCAGCAGCTCAGGACTAGCGGGAAGCTACAATGAGCAGTTCTTC	CASSSGLAGSYNEQFF
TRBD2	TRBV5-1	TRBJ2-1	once	TGCGCCAGCAGCTCGGGACTAGCGGAATACAATGAGCAGTTCTTC	CASSSGLAEYNEQFF
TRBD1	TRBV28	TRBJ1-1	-	TGTGCCATCGGGACAGGGGATACTGAAGCTTTCTTT	CAIGTGDTEAFF
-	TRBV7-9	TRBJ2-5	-	TGTGCCAGCGGTTCGTGGGGGGAAGAGACCCAGTACTTC	CASGSWGEETQYF
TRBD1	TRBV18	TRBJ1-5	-	TGTGCCAGCTCACCAGGCGACAGGGGACGAAATCAGCCCCAGCATTTT	CASSPGDRGRNQPQHF
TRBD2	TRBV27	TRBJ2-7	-	TGTGCCAGCAGTTTGGGGGCCGGGACTAGTCGCACCAACGAGCAGTACTTC	CASSLGAGTSRTNEQYF
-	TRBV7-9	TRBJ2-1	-	TGTGCCAGCAGCAACCCCATCGGTGAGCAGTTCTTC	CASSNPIGEQFF
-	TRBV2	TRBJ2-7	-	TGTGCCAGCAGTGATTACGGCCAGCGCCAAGACGAGCAGTACTTC	CASSDYGQRQDEQYF
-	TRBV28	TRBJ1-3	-	TGTGCCAGCACCGAGATCTCTGGAAACACCATATATTTT	CASTEISGNTIYF
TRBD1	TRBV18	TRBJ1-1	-	TGTGCCAGCTCACTTGACAGGGGAGCTTCTGGGGCTTTCTTT	CASSLDRGASGAFF
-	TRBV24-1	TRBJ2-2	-	TGTGCCACCAGTGACTTGCCCCTCGCGGGACAGAGGTCAAACACCGGGGAGCTGTTTTTT	CATSDLPLAGQRSNTGELFF
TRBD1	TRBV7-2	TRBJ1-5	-	TGTGCCAGCAGTAAACAGGGGCTCCCGATAGAACCCCAGCATTTT	CASSKQGLPIEPQHF
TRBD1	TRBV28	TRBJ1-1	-	TGTGCCAGCAGTCATCATAGGACAGGGGGCATCGCTGAAGCTTTCTTT	CASSHHRTGGIAEAFF
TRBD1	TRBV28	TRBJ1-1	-	TGTGCCAGCAGTTTATCTGACAGGGGGAACACTGAAGCTTTCTTT	CASSLSDRGNTEAFF
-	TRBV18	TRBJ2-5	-	TGTGCCAGCTCACCAATGCGGGTAGGAGAGACCCAGTACTTC	CASSPMRVGETQYF
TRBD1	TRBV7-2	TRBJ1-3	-	TGTGCCATCCCAGGGGGATACTCTGGAAACACCATATATTTT	CAIPGGYSGNTIYF
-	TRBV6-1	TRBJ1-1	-	TGTGCCAGCAGTGAAGTGACGAGACAGGAAGCTTTCTTT	CASSEVTRQEAFF
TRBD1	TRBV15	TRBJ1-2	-	TGTGCCACCAGCAGAGATCAGAGGGGGCTTGGTGGCTACACCTTC	CATSRDQRGLGGYTF
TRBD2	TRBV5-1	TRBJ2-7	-	TGCGCCAGCAGCTCCCACCCGGGAGGCTCCTACGAGCAGTACTTC	CASSSHPGGSYEQYF
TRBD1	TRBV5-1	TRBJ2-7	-	TGCGCCAGCAGCTTGAGGACAGGGGCGGGAACCTACGAGCAGTACTTC	CASSLRTGAGTYEQYF
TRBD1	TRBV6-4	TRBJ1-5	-	TGTGCCACCCAGGGACAGAGACACAATCAGCCCCAGCATTTT	CATQGQRHNQPQHF
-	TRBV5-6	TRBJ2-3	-	TGTGCCAGCAGTTGGACTGCGAGCACAGATACGCAGTATTTT	CASSWTASTDTQYF
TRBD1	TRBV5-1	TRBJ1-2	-	TGCGCCAGCAGCTGGGCCAGATGGGACAGCGGGGGCTACACCTTC	CASSWARWDSGGYTF
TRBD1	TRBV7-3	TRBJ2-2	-	TGTGCCAGCAGCTCAATCCCGGGACAGGGACGGACCGGGGAGCTGTTTTTT	CASSSIPGQGRTGELFF
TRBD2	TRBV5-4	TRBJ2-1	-	TGTGCCAGCAGCTCCGGAACTAGCGGGAGGGGATACAATGAGCAGTTCTTC	CASSSGTSGRGYNEQFF
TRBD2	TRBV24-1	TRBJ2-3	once	TGTGCCACCAGTGATTCGGTAGCGGGAAAGCAAACAGATACGCAGTATTTT	CATSDSVAGKQTDTQYF
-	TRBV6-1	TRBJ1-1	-	TGTGCCAGCAGTGAATTAGCAATGAACACTGAAGCTTTCTTT	CASSELAMNTEAFF
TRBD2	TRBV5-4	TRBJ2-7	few	TGTGCCAGCAGCTCGGGCGGGAGGGCCGACGAGCAGTACTTC	CASSSGGRADEQYF
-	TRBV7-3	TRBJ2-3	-	TGTGCCAGCAGAAGCGCTTATGGGGATACGCAGTATTTT	CASRSAYGDTQYF
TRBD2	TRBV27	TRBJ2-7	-	TGTGCCAGCAGCTTTTTGCTAGCGGGAGGGGAGCAGTACTTC	CASSFLLAGGEQYF
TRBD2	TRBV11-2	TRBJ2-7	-	TGTGCCAGCATCCTTAGCGGGAGTAACTACGAGCAGTACTTC	CASILSGSNYEQYF
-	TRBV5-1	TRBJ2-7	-	TGCGCCAGCAGCTTGATGGTAGCGGAGAACGAGCAGTACTTC	CASSLMVAENEQYF
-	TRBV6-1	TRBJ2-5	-	TGTGCCAGCAGTGAACCCGGACAGCAAGAGACCCAGTACTTC	CASSEPGQQETQYF